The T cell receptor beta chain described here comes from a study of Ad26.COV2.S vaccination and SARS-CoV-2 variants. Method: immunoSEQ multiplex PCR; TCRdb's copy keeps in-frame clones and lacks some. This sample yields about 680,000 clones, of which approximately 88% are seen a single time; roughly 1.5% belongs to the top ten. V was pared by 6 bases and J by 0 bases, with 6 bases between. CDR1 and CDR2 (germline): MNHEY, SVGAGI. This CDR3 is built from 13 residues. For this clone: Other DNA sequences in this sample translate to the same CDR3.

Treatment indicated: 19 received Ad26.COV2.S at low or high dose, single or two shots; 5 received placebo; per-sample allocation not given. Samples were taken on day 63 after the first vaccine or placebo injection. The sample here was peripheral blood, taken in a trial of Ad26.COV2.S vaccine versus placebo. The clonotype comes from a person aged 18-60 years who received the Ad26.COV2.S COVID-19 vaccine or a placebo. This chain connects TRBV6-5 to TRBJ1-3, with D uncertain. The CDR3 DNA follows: TGTGCCAGCAGCTGGGACTCTGGAAACACCATATATTTT. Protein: CASSWDSGNTIYF.